Each of the 29 T cell receptor beta chains below was sequenced from the same sample in a study of blood T cell repertoires in COVID-19. Clones were sequenced by immunoSEQ multiplex PCR, and TCRdb holds only the in-frame ones, with some missing. The sample lists around 150,000 clones, around four fifths seen once, with around 6.2% in the top ten. The sequenced sample was PBMCs or T cells enriched from blood (not recorded which). The origin of the receptors is a woman between 40 and 50 years old who had recovered from COVID-19.

The V call is TRBV30, the J call TRBJ1-5; TRBD1 might be the D (6 bases). This CDR3 is 13 amino acids long. V lost 3 bases and J 3 bases, leaving 9 bases between the germline ends. Germline V CDR1 and CDR2: GTSNPN, SVGIG (reference sequence). In nucleotides, the CDR3 is TGTGCCTGGAGCCAGGGGCCCAATCAGCCCCAGCATTTT. Its protein is CAWSQGPNQPQHF.

This chain joins TRBV6-5 and TRBJ2-7; possibly TRBD1 for D (6 bases). The CDR3 totals 14 residues. The germline V and J ends were trimmed by 6 bases and 3 bases, with 15 bases remaining between them. Germline lookup yields CDR1 MNHEY and CDR2 SVGAGI. The CDR3, as DNA: TGTGCCAGCAGCTCCCACCAAGGGGGCTACGAGCAGTACTTC. This gives the protein CASSSHQGGYEQYF.

The V call is TRBV24-1, the J call TRBJ1-3, with D tentatively TRBD1 (6 bases). The CDR3 has 13 residues. With 10 bases removed from V and 2 bases from J, the gap between germline ends came to 11 bases. CDR1 and CDR2 from the germline V gene are KGHDR and SFDVKD. The DNA of the CDR3 is TGTGCCACGCAACAGGGACCTGGAAACACCATATATTTT. Translation gives CATQQGPGNTIYF.

This clone was recorded a few times. The V call is TRBV9, the J call TRBJ2-1, with D possibly TRBD2 on 5 matching bases. This CDR3 has 13 amino acids. The V end was cut by 3 bases, the J end by 5 bases, with 9 bases between. Germline V CDR1 and CDR2: SGDLS, YYNGEE. For the CDR3, the DNA is TGTGCCAGCAGCGCCCGGGGAGACAATGAGCAGTTCTTC. Protein sequence: CASSARGDNEQFF.

The chain joins TRBV7-9 to TRBJ1-6; TRBD1 matches 10 bases. The CDR3 runs to 16 residues. V dropped 5 bases and J dropped 7; count of bases not matched to a gene: 8. The germline CDR1 and CDR2 sequences are SEHNR and FQNEAQ (reference sequence). DNA of the CDR3: TGTGCCAGCAGCCCGCTTGGGACAGGGGAAAATTCACCCCTCCACTTT. Its translation is CASSPLGTGENSPLHF.

V usage is TRBV2 and J usage is TRBJ2-7; a weak D match, TRBD1 (6 bases). Germline CDR1 and CDR2: SNHLY and FYNNEI. This CDR3 region has 15 residues. Trimming took off 10 bases at V and 0 bases at J, with 19 bases between the two ends. The CDR3 protein is CANYDRDTDSYEQYF. CDR3 in DNA: TGTGCCAACTATGACCGGGACACCGACTCCTACGAGCAGTACTTC.

This clone has at least ten counts. An end of the junction does not agree with germline; a read error may underlie this. CDR3 sequence: CASSEFWDRGYAQYF. The CDR3 DNA is TGCGCCAGCAGTGAGTTTTGGGACAGGGGCTACGCGCAGTACTTC. This chain joins TRBV10-1 and TRBJ2-7, with 10 bases matching TRBD1. Germline CDR1 and CDR2: WNHNN and SYGVQD (reference sequence). This CDR3 comprises 15 residues.

This rearrangement joins TRBV29-1 to TRBJ2-1; 7 nucleotides match TRBD1. V gave up 6 bases and J gave up 3 bases; unmatched junction bases: 11. This CDR3 region has 15 residues. In germline, CDR1 is SQVTM, CDR2 ANQGSEA. The CDR3 DNA is TGCAGCGTAGCTAGACAGGGACAAGACTACAATGAGCAGTTCTTC. Translated: CSVARQGQDYNEQFF.

This chain joins TRBV2 and TRBJ1-1; possibly TRBD1 for D (6 bases). This CDR3 region has 10 residues. The V end was cut by 6 bases, the J end by 8 bases, with 7 bases between. The V gene's germline CDR1 is SNHLY and CDR2 FYNNEI. The CDR3 nucleotides read TGTGCCAGCAGAGGGACAGAAGCTTTCTTT. It yields the protein CASRGTEAFF.

Note on this clone: A junction end diverges from the germline sequence, so it may reflect a read error. The J gene is TRBJ1-1, the V gene TRBV19; D possibly corresponds to TRBD1 (6 bases). The CDR3 length is 17 residues. Germline-derived CDR1 and CDR2 are LNHDA and SQIVND (reference sequence). The CDR3 nucleotides read TGTGCCGGTAGTATGGGGGGGTACAGGGCCGAGGACACTGAAGCTTTCTTT. Translating it yields CAGSMGGYRAEDTEAFF.

This clone was counted once. The CDR3 DNA reads TGTGCCAGCAGCCCTGCGGGTACTGAAGCTTTCTTT. Protein sequence: CASSPAGTEAFF. The gene calls are TRBV11-2 and TRBJ1-1; no clear D gene. V was cut by 5 bases and J by 5 bases, with 9 bases left in between. Germline assignment: CDR1 SGHAT and CDR2 FQNNGV. The CDR3 extends over 12 amino acids.

This clone showed up just a few times. The genes are TRBV9 and TRBJ2-3; 12 bases map to TRBD2. Trimming at V came to 0 bases and at J to 5 bases, leaving 4 bases not matched to a gene. CDR1 and CDR2 from the germline V gene are SGDLS and YYNGEE. This CDR3 contains 16 residues. This chain's CDR3 is CASSVGEGLAGDTQYF. The CDR3 DNA reads TGTGCCAGCAGCGTAGGGGAGGGACTAGCGGGAGATACGCAGTATTTT.

V and J are TRBV29-1 and TRBJ2-1, with D uncertain. This CDR3 comprises 14 residues. Trimming cost V 1 base and J 3 bases, with 10 bases left between them. Germline values: CDR1 SQVTM, CDR2 ANQGSEA. The CDR3 sequence: CSVEGPAHYNEQFF. As DNA, the CDR3 is TGCAGCGTTGAAGGCCCCGCGCACTACAATGAGCAGTTCTTC.

CDR3 in amino acids: CASSVGRFGGGPEETQYF. CDR3 sequence (DNA): TGTGCCAGCAGCGTAGGACGGTTTGGGGGAGGGCCGGAGGAGACCCAGTACTTC. This chain uses TRBV9 with TRBJ2-5; TRBD2 aligns across 7 bases. Germline trimming cut 0 bases from V and 5 bases from J; bases unmatched to any gene: 16. This CDR3 has 18 residues. The germline V gene has CDR1 SGDLS and CDR2 YYNGEE.

This rearrangement joins TRBV29-1 to TRBJ2-1, with D possibly being TRBD2 (6 bases). The germline V and J ends were trimmed by 7 bases and 7 bases, with 14 bases remaining between them. The CDR3 sequence is 12 residues long. The germline V gene has CDR1 SQVTM and CDR2 ANQGSEA. DNA for the CDR3: TGCAGCGCCCCCGTGCGGGGAAATGAGCAGTTCTTC. Encoded protein: CSAPVRGNEQFF.

This sequence joins TRBV23-1 and TRBJ2-7; 7 bases fit TRBD1. TRBV23-1 is reported as an ORF; its role is uncertain. The CDR3 length is 16 residues. After removal of 2 bases from V and 2 bases from J, the junction contained 9 bases not matched to a gene. The CDR3 is CASSQIGQAVPYEQYF. In DNA form, the CDR3 reads TGCGCCAGCAGTCAAATAGGACAGGCTGTCCCCTACGAGCAGTACTTC.

This clone has a count of ten or more. The CDR3 DNA reads TGTGCCAGCTCACCAAACACAGACATCGCACCCCTCCACTTT. It specifies CASSPNTDIAPLHF. The V and J genes are TRBV18 and TRBJ1-6; no firm D call. From germline, CDR1 is KGHSH and CDR2 LQKENI. The CDR3 is made up of 14 amino acids. The ends were cut back, 2 bases at V and 11 bases at J, with 13 bases in the middle. The full variable domain, in which reference TRBV18 and TRBJ1-6 provide the parts outside the CDR3, is NAGVMQNPRHLVRRRGQEARLRCSPMKGHSHVYWYRQLPEEGLKFMVYLQKENIIDESGMPKERFSAEFPKEGPSILRIQQVVRGDSAAYFCASSPNTDIAPLHFGNGTRLTVT.

This clone has a single count. This chain connects TRBV9 to TRBJ2-7; TRBD2 matches at 7 bases. The CDR3 contains 15 residues. Germline V CDR1 and CDR2: SGDLS, YYNGEE. V shed 8 bases and J 2 bases; nucleotides not matched to a gene: 13. The CDR3 DNA reads TGTGCCAGTTCCCCCCCTGGGGGGGGAACCTACGAGCAGTACTTC. Amino acids: CASSPPGGGTYEQYF.

The V gene is TRBV29-1, the J gene TRBJ1-2, with a possible D match to TRBD1 (6 bases). Germline CDR1 SQVTM, CDR2 ANQGSEA. The CDR3 covers 15 residues. Trimming shortened V by 4 bases and J by 0 bases, and 15 bases separated the two germline ends. The CDR3 spells CSVVIISGANYGYTF. Here the CDR3 DNA reads TGCAGCGTTGTAATAATATCAGGGGCTAACTATGGCTACACCTTC. The full variable domain, in which reference TRBV29-1 and TRBJ1-2 provide the parts outside the CDR3, is SAVISQKPSRDICQRGTSLTIQCQVDSQVTMMFWYRQQPGQSLTLIATANQGSEATYESGFVIDKFPISRPNLTFSTLTVSNMSPEDSSIYLCSVVIISGANYGYTFGSGTRLTVV.

The V call is TRBV20-1, the J call TRBJ2-2, with 10 bases lining up with TRBD2. With V trimmed by 3 bases and J by 6 bases, 4 bases remained unmatched. The CDR3 length is 14 residues. Germline loops: CDR1 DFQATT, CDR2 SNEGSKA (reference sequence). Here the CDR3 DNA reads TGCAGTGCTAGTACTAGCGGGGCCCCCGGGGAGCTGTTTTTT. Residues: CSASTSGAPGELFF.

The gene calls are TRBV21-1 and TRBJ1-5; the table's D call TRBD1 went unverified against the DNA. TRBV21-1 has pseudogene status. The CDR3 loop spans 12 amino acids. The CDR3 DNA is TGTGCCAGCAGCTCGCGGGACAGAAGGCAGCATTTT. This gives the protein CASSSRDRRQHF.

CDR3 DNA sequence: TGTGCCAGTAGTCTCCAGGGCCCTTCCTACGAGCAGTACTTC. Protein: CASSLQGPSYEQYF. The J gene is TRBJ2-7, the V gene TRBV19; possibly TRBD1 for D (5 bases). Germline CDR1 and CDR2: LNHDA and SQIVND (reference sequence). Trimming shortened V by 5 bases and J by 1 base, and 12 bases separated the two germline ends. This CDR3 has 14 residues.

This clone appeared a single time. V gene TRBV13 combines with J gene TRBJ1-2; D gene unclear. Germline assignment: CDR1 PRHDT and CDR2 FYEKMQ (reference sequence). The V end lost 5 bases, the J end lost 8 bases, and 12 bases lay between the germline ends. The CDR3 length is 12 residues. The CDR3 loop reads CASSPTGKGYTF. CDR3 coding DNA: TGTGCCAGCAGCCCGACGGGTAAGGGCTACACCTTC.

V usage is TRBV5-1 and J usage is TRBJ2-7; possibly TRBD1 for D (6 bases). CDR1 is SGHRS and CDR2 is YFSETQ in the germline V gene. V was shortened by 4 bases and J by 2 bases, with 13 bases between the two germline ends. The CDR3 covers 14 residues. The CDR3 here is CASSPAGTPYEQYF. In nucleotides, the CDR3 is TGCGCCAGCAGCCCTGCCGGGACACCCTACGAGCAGTACTTC.

This chain joins TRBV30 and TRBJ1-6, with D hard to call. The V gene lost 7 bases and the J gene lost 0 bases, with 16 bases spanning the gap. This CDR3 has 16 residues. CDR1 is GTSNPN, CDR2 SVGIG, per germline (reference sequence). The CDR3 DNA reads as TGTGCCTCCCCGGGAGGCCCGAGCTCCTATAATTCACCCCTCCACTTT. It codes for CASPGGPSSYNSPLHF.

The chain carries TRBV3-1 (or the pseudogene TRBV3-2) and TRBJ1-1; D unclear. Trimming cost V 3 bases and J 2 bases, with 7 bases left between them. The CDR3 covers 13 residues. The germline V gene encodes CDR1 LGHDT and CDR2 YNNKEL (reference sequence). CDR3 sequence (DNA): TGTGCCAGCAGCCATAGCAGAAACACTGAAGCTTTCTTT. This encodes CASSHSRNTEAFF.

In DNA form, the CDR3 reads TGTGCCAGTACCCCGGACAGGGGCCATAACTATGGCTACACCTTC. Translated, it gives CASTPDRGHNYGYTF. The chain couples TRBV19 to TRBJ1-2; 9 nucleotides line up with TRBD1. V was clipped by 7 bases and J by 1 base; unmatched bases: 7. The V gene's germline CDR1 is LNHDA and CDR2 SQIVND (reference sequence). The CDR3 covers 15 residues.

This chain links TRBV24-1 with TRBJ2-1; TRBD1 matches at 7 bases. V was pared by 6 bases and J by 4 bases, with 8 bases of the junction left unmatched. Germline CDR1 and CDR2: KGHDR and SFDVKD. CDR3 length: 15 amino acids. The CDR3 nucleotides read TGTGCCACCAGTACAGGGCAGGGGGAATACAATGAGCAGTTCTTC. Its protein is CATSTGQGEYNEQFF.

The rearrangement links TRBV6-6 to TRBJ2-1, with D possibly TRBD2 on 6 matching bases. CDR3 length: 15 amino acids. The germline CDR1 and CDR2 sequences are MNHNY and SVGAGI (reference sequence). V lost 6 bases and J 1 base, leaving 13 bases between the germline ends. The CDR3 is CASRVGDSSYNEQFF. CDR3 nucleotide sequence: TGTGCCAGCAGGGTCGGGGACTCGTCCTACAATGAGCAGTTCTTC.